A selection of T cell receptor beta chains follows, all from one sample in a study of T-cell memory formation after mild COVID-19. TCRdb itself ran the 5' RACE reads through MiXCR, one entry per CDR3 protein. The sample records roughly 450,000 distinct CDR3 sequences, approximately 18% being singletons. The sequencing sample was made of PBMCs or a T cell subset sorted from them (not recorded which). The receptors were sampled from an adult woman who had mild COVID-19 (a few samples of this study predate the infection). Cell type and time point are not known. The CDR3 runs from the conserved cysteine through the conserved F or W. The D gene is left open where the match is weak. Size values are once, few and many counts, or a class for expanded clones, and some rows have none.

clone_size j_call d_call v_call cdr3_nt cdr3_aa
. TRBJ2-1 TRBD1 TRBV4-1 TGCGCCAGCAGCCAAGGGCAGGGGGTCTATGAGCAGTTCTTC CASSQGQGVYEQFF
few TRBJ1-1 . TRBV6-6 TGTGCCAGCAGTTACCCGGGACAACTGAACACTGAAGCTTTCTTT CASSYPGQLNTEAFF
. TRBJ1-6 . TRBV7-9 TGTGCCAGCAGCCCAATTGGTTTTTTGGTCGGTTCACCCCTCCACTTT CASSPIGFLVGSPLHF
. TRBJ2-5 . TRBV6-2/TRBV6-3 TGTGCCAGCAGTTCCCTCGACGAGCTAGTTCTAGAGACCCAGTACTTC CASSSLDELVLETQYF
few TRBJ2-5 TRBD1 TRBV5-6 TGTGCCAGCAGCTTGATCATGGGACAGATCAACCAAGAGACCCAGTACTTC CASSLIMGQINQETQYF
few TRBJ2-1 . TRBV3-1 TGTGCCAGCAGCTTCCAAACGGCCTTCTCCTACAATGAGCAGTTCTTC CASSFQTAFSYNEQFF
. TRBJ2-6 . TRBV19 TGTGCCAGTACCACGCCGGGACGCTCTGGGGCCAACGTCCTGACTTTC CASTTPGRSGANVLTF
. TRBJ2-5 TRBD1 TRBV20-1 TGCAGTGCTAGACAGGGGGAAGAGACCCAGTACTTC CSARQGEETQYF
few TRBJ2-3 . TRBV6-6 TGTGCCAGCAGTTTGACAGGGACTCGCGATACGCAGTATTTT CASSLTGTRDTQYF
. TRBJ2-7 TRBD2 TRBV5-1 TGCGCCAGCAGGTCCAGGCTAGCGGGTCGAGAGCAGTACTTC CASRSRLAGREQYF
few TRBJ2-1 . TRBV5-4 TGTGCCAGCAGCCCTGGACGGGATGAGCAGTTCTTC CASSPGRDEQFF
. TRBJ2-3 TRBD2 TRBV3-1 TGTGCCAGCAGCCGAGGACTTCTAGCGGGGAACACAGATACGCAGTATTTT CASSRGLLAGNTDTQYF
. TRBJ2-1 . TRBV3-1 TGTGCCAGCAGCCAAGCCCATGAGCAGTTCTTC CASSQAHEQFF
. TRBJ2-5 TRBD2 TRBV6-5 TGTGCCAGCAGTCCCCTCCCGGAGCGGGAGGTGAGGGGGACCCAGTACTTC CASSPLPEREVRGTQYF
. TRBJ2-3 TRBD1 TRBV3-1 TGTGCCAGCAGCCGGACAGGGGGCCCAGATACGCAGTATTTT CASSRTGGPDTQYF
. TRBJ2-5 . TRBV5-1 TGCGCCAGCAGCTCTGGGGACCGGCGGTGGCAAGAGACCCAGTACTTC CASSSGDRRWQETQYF
. TRBJ2-3 . TRBV27 TGTGCCAGCAGGAGGTGGAACACAGATACGCAGTATTTT CASRRWNTDTQYF
. TRBJ2-1 . TRBV7-6 TGTGCCAGACCACCAGGGGGGGGTCTGGACAATGAGCAGTTCTTC CARPPGGGLDNEQFF
. TRBJ2-3 . TRBV5-1 TGCGCCAGCAGCTTGGGACGACCGACAGGTCCCGCGCAGTATTTT CASSLGRPTGPAQYF
. TRBJ2-1 TRBD1 TRBV5-1 TGCGCCAGCAGCTTGCGACAGGGGGTTCGGAATGAGCAGTTCTTC CASSLRQGVRNEQFF
. TRBJ1-5 TRBD1 TRBV7-9 TGTGCCAGCAGCTTCAAACTGGACAGGGCCAATCAGCCCCAGCATTTT CASSFKLDRANQPQHF
few TRBJ2-5 . TRBV30 TGTGCCTGGAGTGTGTTGTTGGAGACCCAGTACTTC CAWSVLLETQYF
. TRBJ2-3 . TRBV12-3/TRBV12-4 TGTGCCAGCAGTTGGTTAGTGGATACGCAGTATTTT CASSWLVDTQYF
. TRBJ1-1 TRBD1 TRBV20-1 TGCAGTAGTTTCTTGACCGGGACAGTGAACACTGAAGCTTTCTTT CSSFLTGTVNTEAFF
. TRBJ1-1 TRBD1 TRBV5-1 TGCGCCAGCAGCCTTAAAGTGACAGGGACAGGAGCCACTGAAGCTTTCTTT CASSLKVTGTGATEAFF
. TRBJ2-3 . TRBV20-1 TGCAGTGCTAGAGATGGGGTAGCAGGTACAGATACGCAGTATTTT CSARDGVAGTDTQYF
. TRBJ2-7 . TRBV20-1 TGCAGTGCTAGACGACCGGGGTACTCCTACGAGCAGTACTTC CSARRPGYSYEQYF
. TRBJ2-3 TRBD2 TRBV29-1 TGCAGCGTTGACGGGGGGGCCGTTAGCACAGATACGCAGTATTTT CSVDGGAVSTDTQYF
. TRBJ1-1 . TRBV7-2 TGTGCCAGCAGCTTAGAAAGCCCGAACACTGAAGCTTTCTTT CASSLESPNTEAFF
few TRBJ2-5 . TRBV12-3/TRBV12-4 TGTGCCAGCAGTTTAACGGGGGGCATCCAAGAGACCCAGTACTTC CASSLTGGIQETQYF
many TRBJ2-1 . TRBV11-2 TGTGCCAGCAGCTTGGAGGGGGGGGCATACAATGAGCAGTTCTTC CASSLEGGAYNEQFF
few TRBJ2-7 TRBD1 TRBV29-1 TGCAGCGTCGTTACCGGGACAGGGAGGACCGAGCAGTACTTC CSVVTGTGRTEQYF
. TRBJ2-3 . TRBV4-3 TGCGCCAGCAGCCAAGGGGGGCCGTACCTCGGCGGGACAGATACGCAGTATTTT CASSQGGPYLGGTDTQYF
. TRBJ2-2 . TRBV4-1 TGCGCCAGCAGCCCAAGGTTGGGGGACGGGGAGCTGTTTTTT CASSPRLGDGELFF
many TRBJ2-4 . TRBV3-1 TGTGCCAGCAGCCAAGGACATTCCAAAAACATTCAGTACTTC CASSQGHSKNIQYF
. TRBJ2-2 TRBD1 TRBV5-5 TGTGCCAGCAGCCGCGACAGGGTCAACGGGGAGCTGTTTTTT CASSRDRVNGELFF
few TRBJ1-2 TRBD1 TRBV29-1 TGCAGCGTTGAACGGTCAGGGGGAAATGGCTACACCTTC CSVERSGGNGYTF
few TRBJ2-5 TRBD2 TRBV7-9 TGTGCCAGCAGCCTCCCCGTGGGACTAGCGCAAGAGACCCAGTACTTC CASSLPVGLAQETQYF
. TRBJ2-7 . TRBV12-3/TRBV12-4 TGTGCCAGCAGTTTAGCGCGGTACTACGAGCAGTACTTC CASSLARYYEQYF
. TRBJ2-2 . TRBV19 TGTGCCAGTAGTATAGAGGGGGCCGGGGAGCTGTTTTTT CASSIEGAGELFF
. TRBJ1-2 . TRBV14 TGTGCCAGCAGCCAGCCGGGCCTCTATGGCTACACCTTC CASSQPGLYGYTF
. TRBJ2-2 . TRBV12-3/TRBV12-4 TGTGCCAGCAGTTTTTTACAGGGCACCGGGGAGCTGTTTTTT CASSFLQGTGELFF